These 20 T cell receptor beta chains were sequenced from one sample in a study of CD8+ T cells in alopecia areata. Following RNA extraction, reverse transcription yielded cDNA that acted as the sequencing template. TCRdb keeps only in-frame clones here, not all; method: immunoSEQ multiplex PCR. The table shows some 100,000 clones, with roughly 56% occurring only once. Treatment indicated: oral pan-JAK inhibitor, 5-10 mg twice daily. Specimen: CD8+ T cells sorted from blood, collected at approximately week 56, from a patient treated with tofacitinib. Receptor source: a human donor with alopecia areata.

The V and J genes are TRBV9 and TRBJ1-4, with D hard to call. V was trimmed by 3 bases and J by 5 bases, leaving 14 bases between them. There are 15 residues in the CDR3. The germline CDR1 and CDR2 sequences are SGDLS and YYNGEE. CDR3 sequence (DNA): TGTGCCAGCAGCGCCTACCCCGGGATGAATGAAAAACTGTTTTTT. Its translation: CASSAYPGMNEKLFF.

The chain recombines TRBV29-1 with TRBJ1-2, with 7 bases that match TRBD1. The germline V gene encodes CDR1 SQVTM and CDR2 ANQGSEA. V lost 6 bases and J lost 3; bases outside the gene matches: 10. This CDR3 comprises 14 residues. The CDR3 region is CSVPDRERHYGYTF. The CDR3 DNA reads TGCAGCGTCCCCGACAGGGAAAGGCACTATGGCTACACCTTC.

In this sample, this clone turned up a few times. The chain combines TRBV7-9 with TRBJ2-1; weak D call: TRBD2 (5 bases). The CDR3 consists of 14 residues. CDR1 is SEHNR and CDR2 is FQNEAQ in the germline V gene (reference sequence). Trimming cost V 1 base and J 5 bases, with 9 bases left between them. CDR3 in DNA: TGTGCCAGCAGCTTAGGGACTCCCGACAATGAGCAGTTCTTC. Its protein product is CASSLGTPDNEQFF.

The genes are TRBV20-1 and TRBJ2-3; no reliable D call. Deletions cut 7 bases from V and 3 bases from J, with 8 bases between. Germline V gene sequence: CDR1 DFQATT, CDR2 SNEGSKA (reference sequence). The CDR3 length is 11 residues. The chain's CDR3 is CSVHPTDTQYF. The CDR3 coding sequence is TGCAGTGTTCACCCTACAGATACGCAGTATTTT.

This clone has only a few counts. The chain employs TRBV7-9 and TRBJ1-6; the D is unclear. Germline assignment: CDR1 SEHNR and CDR2 FQNEAQ (reference sequence). CDR3 length equals 16 residues. Trimming left V 4 bases short and J 1 base short, with 11 bases between. The chain's CDR3 is CASSSSRESYNSPLHF. In DNA, the CDR3 is TGTGCCAGCAGCTCCTCTAGGGAGTCCTATAATTCACCCCTCCACTTT.

The sample holds a few counts of this clone. Other DNA sequences of this sample code for an identical CDR3. The chain carries TRBV27 and TRBJ2-1; no firm D call. V lost 4 bases, J lost 3 bases, and 1 base lay in between. The germline V gene encodes CDR1 MNHEY and CDR2 SMNVEV (reference sequence). This CDR3 is built from 11 residues. The CDR3 loop is CASSYYNEQFF. CDR3 DNA: TGTGCCAGCAGTTACTACAATGAGCAGTTCTTC.

The rearrangement uses TRBV2 and TRBJ1-1; TRBD1 agrees at 7 bases. There are 12 residues in the CDR3. Germline V lookup: CDR1 SNHLY, CDR2 FYNNEI. Trimming removed 6 bases from V and 10 bases from J; junction bases left unmatched: 8. The CDR3 is CASSQGGSGAFF. The CDR3 DNA follows: TGTGCCAGCAGCCAAGGGGGCAGCGGAGCTTTCTTT.

The rearrangement uses TRBV5-1 and TRBJ1-2, with D unresolved. The ends were cut back, 5 bases at V and 3 bases at J, with 17 bases in the middle. The CDR3 totals 15 residues. Germline V gives CDR1 SGHRS, CDR2 YFSETQ. The CDR3 bases are TGCGCCAGCAGTTACGGTTGGTCCCACTACTATGGCTACACCTTC. Amino acid sequence: CASSYGWSHYYGYTF.

This sequence joins TRBV6-5 and TRBJ2-1; TRBD1 agrees at 10 bases. Germline CDR1 MNHEY, CDR2 SVGAGI. CDR3 size: 15 residues. V shed 7 bases, J shed 4 bases, and the junction held 7 bases outside the gene matches. The CDR3 region is CASTPGTGDYNEQFF. The CDR3 DNA sequence: TGTGCCAGCACCCCCGGGACAGGGGATTACAATGAGCAGTTCTTC.

V is TRBV5-6 and J is TRBJ1-5; D is possibly TRBD1 (6 bases). The CDR3 runs 15 residues. The V and J ends lost 0 bases and 7 bases respectively, with 14 bases between them. The germline V gene encodes CDR1 SGHDT and CDR2 YYEEEE. This chain's CDR3 is CASSLGGPGGQPQHF. In DNA form, the CDR3 reads TGTGCCAGCAGCTTGGGGGGGCCGGGCGGACAGCCCCAGCATTTT.

V usage is TRBV4-2 and J usage is TRBJ2-2; D is perhaps TRBD1 (6 bases). Germline lookup yields CDR1 LGHNA and CDR2 YNFKEQ. CDR3 size: 17 residues. The V end lost 0 bases, the J end lost 3 bases, and 14 bases lay between the germline ends. This chain's CDR3 is CASSQDEEGVYTGELFF. As DNA, the CDR3 is TGTGCCAGCAGCCAAGACGAAGAGGGGGTTTACACCGGGGAGCTGTTTTTT.

This clone has just a few counts. V is TRBV15 and J is TRBJ1-1, with unresolved D. CDR3 length: 13 residues. Per germline, CDR1 LNHNV and CDR2 YYDKDF (reference sequence). The ends were cut back, 3 bases at V and 1 base at J, with 6 bases in the middle. The CDR3 bases are TGTGCCACCAGCAGGAGTCGGAACACTGAAGCTTTCTTT. Its translation: CATSRSRNTEAFF. Together with reference TRBV15 and TRBJ1-1, the CDR3 gives the full variable domain: DAMVIQNPRYQVTQFGKPVTLSCSQTLNHNVMYWYQQKSSQAPKLLFHYYDKDFNNEADTPDNFQSRRPNTSFCFLDIRSPGLGDTAMYLCATSRSRNTEAFFGQGTRLTVV.

The chain joins TRBV29-1 to TRBJ2-3; no clear D gene. The CDR3 runs to 12 residues. The V gene's germline CDR1 is SQVTM and CDR2 ANQGSEA. V was clipped by 5 bases and J by 3 bases, with 9 bases between them. The CDR3 DNA sequence: TGCAGCGTTCTGAGGCGAACAGATACGCAGTATTTT. Protein: CSVLRRTDTQYF.

The rearrangement links TRBV5-5 to TRBJ2-2; tentative D call: TRBD1 (5 bases). Germline CDR1 and CDR2: SGHKS and YYEKEE (reference sequence). The CDR3 extends over 14 amino acids. Between the trimmed V and J ends, which lost 9 bases and 3 bases, there was a span of 15 bases. CDR3 amino acids: CATSRTSDTGELFF. The CDR3 nucleotides are TGTGCCACTTCCCGGACATCTGACACCGGGGAGCTGTTTTTT. The entire variable domain, with the rest obtained from reference TRBV5-5 and TRBJ2-2, is as follows: DAGVTQSPTHLIKTRGQQVTLRCSPISGHKSVSWYQQVLGQGPQFIFQYYEKEERGRGNFPDRFSARQFPNYSSELNVNALLLGDSALYLCATSRTSDTGELFFGEGSRLTVL.

This clone was picked up a small number of times. The chain uses TRBV7-6 and TRBJ2-3; D is uncertain. V gave up 5 bases and J gave up 1 base, with 7 bases separating them. Germline V lookup: CDR1 SGHVS, CDR2 FNYEAQ. CDR3 length: 13 amino acids. CDR3 DNA: TGTGCCAGCAGCCCCGGTGGCACAGATACGCAGTATTTT. As protein: CASSPGGTDTQYF.

A remark on this clone: Other DNA sequences in the same sample also yield this CDR3. The chain has TRBV19 and TRBJ1-5, with D perhaps TRBD1 (5 bases). This CDR3 spans 15 amino acids. Germline V lookup: CDR1 LNHDA, CDR2 SQIVND (reference sequence). V was shortened by 3 bases and J by 2 bases, with 11 bases between the two germline ends. CDR3 sequence reads: CASSIGGLGNQPQHF. In DNA, the CDR3 is TGTGCCAGTAGTATCGGGGGATTAGGCAATCAGCCCCAGCATTTT.

The rearrangement links TRBV13 to TRBJ2-2; 9 nucleotides align to TRBD1. Germline V CDR1 and CDR2: PRHDT, FYEKMQ (reference sequence). J gave up 13 bases and V 2 bases, and 5 bases lay outside the gene matches. The CDR3 consists of 13 residues. CDR3 region: CASSLSGTGPLFF. The CDR3 coding sequence is TGTGCCAGCAGCTTATCCGGGACAGGGCCGCTGTTTTTT.

CDR3 amino acids: CAESSGGLLTDTQYF. The CDR3 DNA follows: TGTGCCGAATCTAGCGGGGGCCTCCTCACAGATACGCAGTATTTT. The rearrangement joins TRBV30 to TRBJ2-3; 10 bases fit TRBD2. The ends lost 8 bases at V and 2 bases at J; junction bases unmatched: 10. CDR1 GTSNPN and CDR2 SVGIG come from the germline V gene (reference sequence). The length of the CDR3 is 15 residues.

The rearrangement joins TRBV7-9 to TRBJ2-5; 12 nucleotides match TRBD2. Losses at the gene ends were 5 bases for V and 5 bases for J; bases not matched to a gene: 9. Germline-derived CDR1 and CDR2 are SEHNR and FQNEAQ (reference sequence). This CDR3 region has 16 residues. CDR3 sequence (DNA): TGTGCCAGCAGCCTAATTAAGACTAGCGGGGGTGAGACCCAGTACTTC. Translation gives CASSLIKTSGGETQYF.

CDR3 in amino acids: CAWIPGTGTSSGANVLTF. CDR3 nucleotide sequence: TGTGCCTGGATCCCCGGGACAGGGACGAGCTCTGGGGCCAACGTCCTGACTTTC. The genes are TRBV30 and TRBJ2-6; 9 bases match TRBD1. The germline CDR1 and CDR2 sequences are GTSNPN and SVGIG (reference sequence). Losses at the gene ends were 4 bases for V and 0 bases for J; bases not matched to a gene: 10. The CDR3 sequence is 18 residues long.